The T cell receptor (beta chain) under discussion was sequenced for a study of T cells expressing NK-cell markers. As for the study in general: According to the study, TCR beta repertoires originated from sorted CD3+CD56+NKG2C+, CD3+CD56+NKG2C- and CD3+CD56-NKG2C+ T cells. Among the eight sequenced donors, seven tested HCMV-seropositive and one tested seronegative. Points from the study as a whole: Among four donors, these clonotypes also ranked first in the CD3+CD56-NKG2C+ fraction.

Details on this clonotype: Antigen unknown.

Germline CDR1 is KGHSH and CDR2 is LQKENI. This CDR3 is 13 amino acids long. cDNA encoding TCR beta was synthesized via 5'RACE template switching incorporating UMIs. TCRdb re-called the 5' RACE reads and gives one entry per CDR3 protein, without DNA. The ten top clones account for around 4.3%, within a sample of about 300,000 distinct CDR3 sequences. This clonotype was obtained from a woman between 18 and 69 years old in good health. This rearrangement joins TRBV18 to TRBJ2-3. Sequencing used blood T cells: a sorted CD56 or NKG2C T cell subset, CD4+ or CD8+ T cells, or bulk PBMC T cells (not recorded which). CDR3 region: CASSLSLTDTQYF.